This T cell receptor (beta chain) was sequenced for a study of cytomegalovirus exposure and HLA in healthy donors (dated by TCRdb to between 2016 and 2019). About the investigation overall: In an earlier analysis of 550 to 750 of the donors, roughly 300 Gb of sequence data and 100 million or so unique TCR beta sequences from 150 million to 200 million T cells were reported. To decide whether each TCR beta V gene segment behaved as functional or pseudogenic, an earlier analysis of fewer than 750 of the donors relied on high-throughput TCR beta sequencing. Typing coverage varied by locus: roughly 620-640 donors for A, B, C, DRB1 and DQB1; roughly 520 for DQA1; about 600 for DPA1; approximately 470 for DPB1. A later genetic analysis used genome-wide SNP genotypes for about 65% of the 666 donors, treating that subset as a discovery cohort. Roughly 310 gigabases of sequencing data and approximately 80 million unique TCR sequences were included in an early release covering around 600 HLA-typed donors. Donor age, sex, ethnicity and CMV serostatus were compiled alongside the repertoire data. The later analysis used no new phenotypic data to find candidate immune exposures, relying instead on TCR beta sequences and their occurrence across donors. The study aimed to test whether signatures of past pathogen exposure could be identified by cataloging public T cell receptors. HLA typing covered class I and class II loci at four-digit resolution. Every discovery cohort repertoire had been produced on one sequencing platform. To predict cytomegalovirus infection status, the study combined high-throughput TCR immunosequencing, statistical association of individual TCRs with disease status, and machine learning. Because of strong linkage in the cohort, a few DR-DQ haplotypes were treated as single units for association and clustering. Among the roughly 390 genotyped donors, under 90% belonged to the genetic ancestry cluster associated with self-reported Caucasian donors. Across approximately 420 genotyped donors of the cohort, an average of about 240,000 unique TCR beta nucleotide sequences per donor were sequenced, and about a sixth of those sequences were non-productive. In a later analysis, previously published TCR beta repertoires from some 640 donors were re-analyzed and high-resolution HLA genotyping was added so that TCR occurrence patterns could be studied. The study profiled the T cell repertoires of 500 to 800 subjects by immunosequencing and related them to cytomegalovirus serostatus. A separate validation cohort of over 95 different subjects was used in addition to the approximately 700-subject first cohort. Broad study findings and their caveats: The authors suggested that the approach could potentially be extended to other disease states and immunological phenotypes. The classifier was reported to diagnose cytomegalovirus status with high specificity and sensitivity in both the original cohort and the validation cohort. HLA typing was unavailable for some donors at each locus, so association tests used only the typed subset. Linkage disequilibrium might explain the correlated functional status among segregating V segments, but an unknown experimental factor could not be excluded. At a false discovery rate of 0.05, a later analysis linked about 16,000 TCR beta sequences to specific HLA alleles. A later genetic analysis associated a missense DCLRE1C variant with V-gene and J-gene trimming of TCR beta chains, and an independent cohort replicated the association. The 87-base-pair reads could not distinguish some IMGT-functional V segments, including TRBV6-2 and TRBV6-3, so those segments were excluded. The study listed 164 TCR beta chains as associated with cytomegalovirus. Roughly uniform sequencing depth across donors was assumed in presence/absence analyses, although this assumption may not hold. A later analysis found that HLA-associated TCR beta chains were more clonally expanded and had lower generation probabilities than equally common non-associated chains. For the cohort, immune exposure information was limited to CMV serostatus. A further reported finding was that TCR beta sequences accurately predicted the HLA-A and HLA-B alleles for most subjects in the first cohort. According to a later analysis, most CMV-associated TCR beta chains appeared to be HLA-restricted, and the HLA associations seemed to be driven largely by CMV exposure. The cohort was sequenced for TCR beta chains only, and without alpha or paired-chain data the features that could be detected were limited. A later analysis found that TCR association rates varied across HLA loci, with DRB1 alleles showing the most associated TCRs and HLA-C alleles the fewest. Because counts were too low, about 15 rarely observed V segments, including chromosome 9 orphons, were left out of the earlier analysis of 500 to 650 of the donors. In an earlier analysis of 587 of the donors, most TCR beta V segments appeared in productive rearrangements about 87% or about 30% of the time, broadly matching IMGT annotations. A cluster of highly shared sequence variants was judged likely to be a technical artifact of the sequencing pipeline. A later genetic analysis reported fewer N-insertions in productive TCRs among donors in an Asian-associated ancestry cluster than the 666-donor mean. Assigning TCR associations to individual alleles was difficult when HLA alleles, especially DR and DQ, strongly co-occurred. In vitro tests confirmed that a few of the cytomegalovirus-associated TCR beta chains recognize cytomegalovirus antigens. In a later analysis, several top co-occurrence clusters were reported to appear linked to parvovirus B19, influenza, CMV and Epstein-Barr virus. Most TCR sequences were seen in very few donors, while some public TCRs were found in many individuals.

Library prep was done by the immunoSEQ multiplex PCR assay. The multiplex PCR relied on a mix of 60 forward primers for TCR Vbeta segments and 13 reverse primers for TCR Jbeta segments. The CDR3 region of rearranged TCR beta genes was amplified from genomic DNA with a multiplex PCR assay. The amplified TCR beta libraries were sequenced on the Illumina HiSeq System as 87-base-pair reads. The paper's data handling went like this. A later analysis counted tens of millions of unique TCR beta chains across the approximately 700 repertoires, and roughly 9.9 million of these chains were shared by at least two donors. To remove PCR and sequencing errors, raw reads were error-corrected and collapsed into unique sequences using a nearest-neighbor algorithm that merged closely related sequences. To assign V, D and J gene segments, CDR3 sequences were aligned to IMGT reference sequences. For a sequence to be retained, a match of at least six nucleotides was required to both a V gene segment and a J gene segment. A rearrangement counted as productive if the CDR3 had no stop codons and remained in frame with V and J, and every other rearrangement counted as non-productive. CDR3 was defined according to IMGT convention as the region running from the second conserved V-encoded cysteine to the conserved J-encoded phenylalanine. In an earlier analysis of around 570 of the donors, sequences lacking an unambiguous match to a single V gene segment were excluded. An earlier analysis of 450 to 650 of the donors called V segments functional above 56.7% productive rearrangements and segregating when the between-donor standard deviation exceeded 5%. A statistical classification framework was built to diagnose cytomegalovirus status from the catalog of TCR beta chain sequences. A later analysis assigned V and J genes by comparing TCR nucleotide sequences with IMGT/GENE-DB human TR gene sequences. The TCRdist pipeline was used in a later analysis to assign CDR3 sequences and most-parsimonious VDJ recombination scenarios. In a later analysis, each TCR beta chain was defined by its CDR3 amino acid sequence together with its V-gene family, and reads without a unique V-gene family were excluded. As a way to deal with suspected cross-contamination and a sequencing artifact, a later analysis dropped 450 to 600 nucleotide sequences that were highly shared and had low generation probability. A later analysis calculated a clonal expansion index for each public chain from normalized within-repertoire ranks of inferred template counts. A later analysis computed generation probabilities with a VDJ recombination model fitted to out-of-frame rearrangements, and checked the results against IGoR. In a later analysis, TCR-TCR, TCR-HLA and TCR-CMV co-occurrence was scored with hypergeometric tests, and a repertoire-size bias correction was applied to TCR pairs. To estimate false discovery rates, a later analysis permuted the HLA or CMV assignments 20 times. In a later analysis, co-occurring TCRs were grouped with DBSCAN, and TCRdist sequence similarity was added when clustering was performed within HLA-allele-positive subsets. Repertoires with fewer than 30,000 or more than 120,000 public chains were left out of co-occurrence clustering, as were about five repertoires with anomalous nucleotide sharing. Here the immuneACCESS table is served through TCRdb, limited to in-frame sequences with V and J called. Missing clones are a known gap in these copies; in checked studies unresolved V genes cover under half, and the rest lacks a known reason. D and trimming were read from the DNA, whereas the V and J calls and clone size are those reported in that table. This sample gives some 190,000 clones in total; 75% to 85% of them show up just once. The ten largest clonotypes hold less than 1.5% of the sample.

Of note for this clone: Its antigen has not been determined. The record has no base qualities; no much larger clone is one base away.

In the germline V gene, CDR1 corresponds to MNHEY and CDR2 to SVGAGI. The CDR3 covers 15 residues, taking in both the cysteine and the phenylalanine. Just the 45-base CDR3 DNA is kept, in frame starting at base 1. V ends up 3 bases short and J 0 bases short, with an unmatched junction base count of 4. The cohort was made up of approximately 670 healthy bone marrow donors. At the time of sampling, every cohort member was nominally healthy, though immune exposures that went unrecorded were likely present. The donor tested CMV seronegative and was one of the 352 seronegative cohort members. Every donor gave a peripheral blood sample, and the peripheral blood mononuclear cells from that sample were used for TCR beta sequencing. Genomic DNA was extracted from the blood cell samples with the Qiagen DNeasy Blood Extraction Kit.

The chain uses TRBV6-5 and TRBJ1-2; TRBD1 matches 7 bases in the middle. Sequenced material: PBMCs. This TCR was recovered from a young man in good health and CMV-seronegative. The sequence in DNA is TGTGCCAGCAGTTATTCCGGGACAGCTAACTATGGCTACACCTTC. Protein translation: CASSYSGTANYGYTF.